This record looks at one TCR beta chain sequence and its context. The antigen is undetermined. Specified time point: cycle 4 day 1 (C4D1), after more than five weeks of nivolumab. All patients experienced relapse after autologous stem cell transplantation, and brentuximab vedotin exposure was variable. TCRdb keeps only in-frame clones here, not all; method: immunoSEQ multiplex PCR. Of nearly 25,000 clones in the sample, around three quarters were seen once. The sample is drawn from a study of PD-1 blockade in classical Hodgkin lymphoma. Overall study results and limits: The baseline diversity of complete responders showed similarity to that of newly diagnosed patients. When set against healthy donors, newly diagnosed patients were reported to show lower baseline TCR diversity. By cycle point C4D1, TCR diversity had risen significantly in CD4+ cells (but not CD8+ cells).

The ends lost 7 bases at V and 4 bases at J; junction bases unmatched: 9. The germline CDR1 and CDR2 sequences are LGHNA and YNFKEQ. The CDR3 is 14 amino acids. This receptor was identified in a human donor with classical Hodgkin lymphoma. The chain employs TRBV4-2 and TRBJ2-7; 8 bases are a match to TRBD2. Sequencing was performed on peripheral blood mononuclear cells (PBMCs), taken before the fourth cycle of nivolumab. The CDR3 region has the DNA TGTGCCAGCAAACCCCCGGGGGGGGGTTACGAGCAGTACTTC. Translated, it gives CASKPPGGGYEQYF.